A single sample gave rise to the 17 T cell receptor beta chains below, sequenced in a study of neoadjuvant nivolumab and ipilimumab in lung cancer. The assay was immunoSEQ multiplex PCR, and TCRdb's table has in-frame clones only and misses some. This repertoire shows 40,000 to 55,000 clones, about 89% found once; its top ten account for more than 3%. Sequencing was performed on blood, taken before neoadjuvant nivolumab, alone or with ipilimumab. The receptors stem from an adult with non-small cell lung cancer. Some clones in this sample may be carry-over from other donors' samples.

The gene calls are TRBV18 and TRBJ1-5; 8 positions match TRBD1. The CDR3 consists of 15 residues. V dropped 2 bases and J dropped 6; count of bases not matched to a gene: 6. The germline CDR1 and CDR2 sequences are KGHSH and LQKENI. The CDR3 DNA sequence: TGTGCCAGCTCACCAGACAGGGGTTTTGGTCAGCCCCAGCATTTT. Protein: CASSPDRGFGQPQHF.

This chain joins TRBV7-2 and TRBJ2-5, with D possibly TRBD2 on 5 matching bases. The CDR3 is 14 residues long. Germline loops: CDR1 SGHTA, CDR2 FQGNSA. Trimming took off 6 bases at V and 5 bases at J, with 16 bases between the two ends. CDR3 DNA sequence: TGTGCCAGCAGTGGACGGACGTCGGGGGAGACCCAGTACTTC. This gives the protein CASSGRTSGETQYF.

This chain uses TRBV20-1 with TRBJ1-2; D uncertain. This CDR3 has 11 amino acids. Trimming took off 3 bases at V and 5 bases at J, with 7 bases between the two ends. The germline CDR1 and CDR2 sequences are DFQATT and SNEGSKA (reference sequence). The CDR3 spells CSARIRYGYTF. The CDR3 DNA is TGCAGTGCTAGGATCAGATATGGCTACACCTTC.

The genes are TRBV7-9 and TRBJ2-7; D is ambiguous. CDR1 and CDR2 (germline): SEHNR, FQNEAQ (reference sequence). CDR3 length: 12 amino acids. V dropped 2 bases and J dropped 0 bases, with 2 bases sitting between them. The CDR3 sequence: CASSLRSYEQYF. Here the CDR3 DNA reads TGTGCCAGCAGCTTACGCTCCTACGAGCAGTACTTC.

DNA for the CDR3: TGTGCCAGCAGCTTAGGGTGGACGGGAGATACGCAGTATTTT. It translates to CASSLGWTGDTQYF. The rearrangement joins TRBV11-2 to TRBJ2-3, with unresolved D. The CDR3 consists of 14 residues. Germline assignment: CDR1 SGHAT and CDR2 FQNNGV. V was clipped by 1 base and J by 5 bases, with 10 bases between them.

The chain couples TRBV19 to TRBJ2-1; 9 bases are a match to TRBD2. Germline V CDR1 and CDR2: LNHDA, SQIVND (reference sequence). V was pared by 5 bases and J by 5 bases, with 7 bases of the junction left unmatched. CDR3 length equals 15 residues. This CDR3 reads CASSLASGVNNEQFF. CDR3 bases: TGTGCCAGTAGTTTGGCTAGCGGGGTGAACAATGAGCAGTTCTTC.

The chain is built from TRBV7-9 and TRBJ2-4; no firm D call. This CDR3 spans 12 amino acids. CDR1 is SEHNR and CDR2 is FQNEAQ in the germline V gene (reference sequence). Trimming removed 2 bases at V and 3 bases at J, with 2 bases between. In nucleotides, the CDR3 is TGTGCCAGCAGCTTAAGCAAAAACATTCAGTACTTC. Translation gives CASSLSKNIQYF.

This chain links TRBV15 with TRBJ2-7, with 7 nucleotides matching TRBD2. The CDR3 extends over 16 amino acids. V dropped 5 bases and J dropped 2; count of bases not matched to a gene: 12. Germline V gives CDR1 LNHNV, CDR2 YYDKDF (reference sequence). The CDR3 reads CATSPANSGPPYEQYF. As DNA, the CDR3 is TGTGCCACCAGCCCCGCCAATAGCGGGCCTCCCTACGAGCAGTACTTC.

The rearrangement uses TRBV10-1 and TRBJ2-1; 7 positions agree with TRBD1. Germline V gene sequence: CDR1 WNHNN, CDR2 SYGVQD (reference sequence). The trim removed 4 bases at V and 9 bases at J, leaving 6 bases unmatched. The CDR3 contains 13 residues. In nucleotides, the CDR3 is TGCGCCAGCAGTGGGACTGCAGGGGGTGAGCAGTTCTTC. Residues: CASSGTAGGEQFF.

This chain connects TRBV7-9 to TRBJ1-5, with D possibly being TRBD1 (6 bases). Germline assignment: CDR1 SEHNR and CDR2 FQNEAQ (reference sequence). The CDR3 length is 18 residues. V gave up 1 base and J gave up 2 bases, with 18 bases separating them. The CDR3: CASSLDPRDNLGNQPQHF. CDR3 sequence (DNA): TGTGCCAGCAGCTTAGACCCCCGGGACAACCTCGGCAATCAGCCCCAGCATTTT.

The chain links TRBV5-1 to TRBJ2-7, with D perhaps TRBD2 (7 bases). The V and J ends lost 4 bases and 4 bases respectively, with 24 bases between them. Germline V gives CDR1 SGHRS, CDR2 YFSETQ. The CDR3 has 17 residues. CDR3 DNA: TGCGCCAGCAGCCCCACGGCGTCGGGGGGCCGAGCTTACGAGCAGTACTTC. Translating gives CASSPTASGGRAYEQYF. Using reference TRBV5-1 and TRBJ2-7 for the parts outside the CDR3, the full variable domain is KAGVTQTPRYLIKTRGQQVTLSCSPISGHRSVSWYQQTPGQGLQFLFEYFSETQRNKGNFPGRFSGRQFSNSRSEMNVSTLELGDSALYLCASSPTASGGRAYEQYFGPGTRLTVT.

The rearrangement uses TRBV30 and TRBJ1-2, with 12 bases fitting TRBD1. Germline trimming cut 0 bases from V and 3 bases from J; bases unmatched to any gene: 8. Germline CDR1 GTSNPN, CDR2 SVGIG (reference sequence). This CDR3 has 17 amino acids. For the CDR3, the DNA is TGTGCCTGGAGTGTATCGGGACAGGGGGCGAGTTACTATGGCTACACCTTC. It is translated as CAWSVSGQGASYYGYTF.

This rearrangement joins TRBV5-4 to TRBJ2-3; D is undetermined. Trimming took off 1 base at V and 2 bases at J, with 8 bases between the two ends. Germline loops: CDR1 SGHNT, CDR2 YYREEE (reference sequence). This CDR3 contains 14 residues. The CDR3: CASSLSAATDTQYF. The CDR3 DNA reads TGTGCCAGCAGCTTGTCTGCGGCCACAGATACGCAGTATTTT.

The chain joins TRBV2 to TRBJ2-2; TRBD1 agrees at 7 bases. The ends lost 6 bases at V and 5 bases at J; junction bases unmatched: 9. CDR3 length equals 15 residues. The germline V gene has CDR1 SNHLY and CDR2 FYNNEI. CDR3 nucleotides: TGTGCCAGCAGCGGTTGGACAGGCCGTACCGGGGAGCTGTTTTTT. Encoded protein: CASSGWTGRTGELFF.

DNA for the CDR3: TGTGCCAGCTCACCTCGGTCAGGGGCTGAGGAGACCCAGTACTTC. Residues: CASSPRSGAEETQYF. This chain joins TRBV18 and TRBJ2-5, with D perhaps matching TRBD1 (6 bases). V shed 3 bases and J shed 5 bases, with 16 bases lying between them. In germline, CDR1 is KGHSH, CDR2 LQKENI. This CDR3 spans 15 amino acids.

This clone was recorded once. This chain joins TRBV9 and TRBJ2-3, with 7 bases identical to TRBD2. V was pared by 4 bases and J by 4 bases, with 15 bases of the junction left unmatched. In germline, CDR1 is SGDLS, CDR2 YYNGEE. There are 17 residues in the CDR3. CDR3 bases: TGTGCCAGCAGCAGAGGAAGATCTAGCGGAGGCGCAGATACGCAGTATTTT. Its protein is CASSRGRSSGGADTQYF.

V is TRBV5-8 and J is TRBJ1-5, with 8 bases lining up with TRBD1. The trim removed 0 bases at V and 3 bases at J, leaving 2 bases unmatched. This CDR3 has 15 amino acids. Germline V gives CDR1 SGHTS, CDR2 YDEGEE. The CDR3 reads CASSLGTGLNQPQHF. The CDR3 nucleotides read TGTGCCAGCAGCTTGGGGACAGGGCTCAATCAGCCCCAGCATTTT.